This entry lists 13 T cell receptor beta chains sequenced from one sample in a study of T cells in Graves' hyperthyroidism and ophthalmopathy. Amplified TCR beta CDR3 regions came from RNA transcripts. Using the HTBI primer set, a first-round RT-PCR was run on the TCR CDR3. TCRdb re-called the multiplex PCR reads through MiXCR, storing one row per CDR3 protein. Among some 350,000 distinct CDR3 sequences listed, about 18% were seen once. Specimen: blood. The receptors were sampled from a woman between 18 and 29 years old with Graves' hyperthyroidism.

In this sample, this clonotype turned up once. The CDR3 region is CASWTGSLSSYEQYF. CDR3 nucleotide sequence: TGTGCCAGCTGGACCGGGTCTCTAAGCTCCTACGAGCAGTACTTC. The chain combines TRBV6-1 with TRBJ2-7; D not resolved. The CDR3 loop spans 15 amino acids. Trimming pared 8 bases from V and 0 bases from J, leaving 17 bases between. Germline V gene lookup returns CDR1 MNHNS and CDR2 SASEGT.

There are a few counts of this clonotype. V is TRBV6-1 and J is TRBJ1-5, with 9 bases fitting TRBD1. After removal of 6 bases from V and 6 bases from J, the junction contained 6 bases not matched to a gene. Looked up from germline, CDR1 is MNHNS and CDR2 is SASEGT. The CDR3 contains 14 residues. The CDR3 coding sequence is TGTGCCAGCAGCAGGGACAGGGAAGGTCAGCCCCAGCATTTT. Translated, it gives CASSRDREGQPQHF.

This clonotype was seen at least ten times. This chain connects TRBV5-5 to TRBJ1-2; 11 nucleotides agree with TRBD1. Germline V lookup: CDR1 SGHKS, CDR2 YYEKEE (reference sequence). Unmatched junction bases numbered 8, after V lost 4 bases and J lost 3 bases. The CDR3 spans 16 residues. CDR3 protein: CASSVGQGGYYYGYTF. The DNA for the CDR3 is TGTGCCAGCAGCGTGGGACAGGGGGGTTACTACTATGGCTACACCTTC.

This clonotype has a count of ten or more. V and J are TRBV7-2 and TRBJ1-5; D not certain. Trimming stripped 0 bases from V and 3 bases from J, with 6 bases between. The CDR3 consists of 14 residues. CDR1 is SGHTA and CDR2 is FQGNSA in the germline V gene. The CDR3 region is CASSLASLNQPQHF. In DNA, the CDR3 is TGTGCCAGCAGCTTAGCCAGCCTCAATCAGCCCCAGCATTTT.

This clonotype was detected many times. V gene TRBV6-1 combines with J gene TRBJ1-5, with D possibly matching TRBD1 (5 bases). V gave up 1 base and J gave up 0 bases, with 16 bases separating them. The CDR3 runs 18 residues. Germline V gene sequence: CDR1 MNHNS, CDR2 SASEGT. Here the CDR3 DNA reads TGTGCCAGCAGTGAAGTAACAGGCTTAGGGTATAGCAATCAGCCCCAGCATTTT. Encoded protein: CASSEVTGLGYSNQPQHF.

This clonotype appeared many times. The chain employs TRBV10-3 and TRBJ1-2; D is ambiguous. Germline assignment: CDR1 ENHRY and CDR2 SYGVKD. V was shortened by 0 bases and J by 5 bases, with 7 bases between the two germline ends. The CDR3 runs 13 residues. The CDR3, as DNA: TGTGCCATCAGTGAGTCCCAAGGATATGGCTACACCTTC. Residues: CAISESQGYGYTF.

This clonotype came up many times. The chain links TRBV5-1 to TRBJ1-1, with D unresolved. Germline values: CDR1 SGHRS, CDR2 YFSETQ. Trimming stripped 2 bases from V and 1 base from J, with 18 bases between. The CDR3 is 17 residues long. The CDR3 DNA sequence: TGCGCCAGCAGCTTTAGTCGCAGCCTCGTACCGAACACTGAAGCTTTCTTT. It specifies CASSFSRSLVPNTEAFF.

The chain's CDR3 is CSAKTGGTEAFF. CDR3 sequence (DNA): TGCAGTGCTAAAACAGGGGGCACTGAAGCTTTCTTT. This chain uses TRBV20-1 with TRBJ1-1, with 8 bases that match TRBD1. This CDR3 comprises 12 residues. The J segment lost 4 bases and the V segment lost 4 bases, leaving 2 bases of the junction unmatched. The germline gives CDR1 DFQATT, CDR2 SNEGSKA (reference sequence).

This clonotype was seen ten or more times. The chain employs TRBV20-1 and TRBJ2-4; 9 bases line up with TRBD2. The V segment lost 6 bases and the J segment 8 bases; nucleotides outside the gene matches: 11. This CDR3 is 14 amino acids long. Germline V lookup: CDR1 DFQATT, CDR2 SNEGSKA (reference sequence). The CDR3 DNA sequence: TGCAGTGCGCCGACTAGCGGAGGTTGGGACATTCAGTACTTC. Translated: CSAPTSGGWDIQYF.

This clonotype was recorded at least ten times. V usage is TRBV20-1 and J usage is TRBJ1-5, with D unclear. CDR1 is DFQATT and CDR2 is SNEGSKA in the germline V gene (reference sequence). The CDR3 contains 12 residues. Trimming pared 0 bases from V and 7 bases from J, leaving 7 bases between. The CDR3 loop is CSARDKGQPQHF. The CDR3 nucleotides read TGCAGTGCTAGAGATAAAGGCCAGCCCCAGCATTTT.

V gene TRBV27 combines with J gene TRBJ2-6, with no clear D. V lost 7 bases, J lost 0 bases, and 13 bases lay in between. The CDR3 has 16 residues. CDR1 and CDR2 from the germline V gene are MNHEY and SMNVEV (reference sequence). CDR3 coding DNA: TGTGCCAGCACTAAGTACGGGTCCTCTGGGGCCAACGTCCTGACTTTC. Translating gives CASTKYGSSGANVLTF. The entire variable domain, with the rest obtained from reference TRBV27 and TRBJ2-6, is as follows: EAQVTQNPRYLITVTGKKLTVTCSQNMNHEYMSWYRQDPGLGLRQIYYSMNVEVTDKGDVPEGYKVSRKEKRNFPLILESPSPNQTSLYFCASTKYGSSGANVLTFGAGSRLTVL.

The chain uses TRBV6-5 and TRBJ1-3; D ambiguous. CDR1 and CDR2 (germline): MNHEY, SVGAGI. Trimming stripped 2 bases from V and 2 bases from J, with 7 bases between. The CDR3 extends over 14 amino acids. The CDR3 sequence: CASSYRFTGNTIYF. The CDR3 DNA reads TGTGCCAGCAGTTACAGGTTCACTGGAAACACCATATATTTT.

This clonotype appeared many times. The chain links TRBV20-1 to TRBJ1-1; maybe TRBD1 (6 bases). The CDR3 consists of 14 residues. Trimming pared 6 bases from V and 4 bases from J, leaving 18 bases between. Germline assignment: CDR1 DFQATT and CDR2 SNEGSKA (reference sequence). CDR3 DNA sequence: TGCAGTGCCTTACTAAGCGTGGGGGCCACTGAAGCTTTCTTT. It encodes CSALLSVGATEAFF.